The 16 T cell receptor beta chains below were found in one sample sequenced in a study of molecular identifiers for immune sequencing clone quantification. TCRdb recomputed calls from the PCR reads with MiXCR, one row per CDR3 protein. The repertoire holds approximately 680,000 distinct CDR3 sequences, with 25% as singletons. Sequenced input: naive CD8+ T cells from blood, with Jurkat cell RNA spiked in. Subset meaning: FACS-sorted CD8+CD4-CCR7+CD45RA+ naive T cells. These receptors were collected from a human donor in good health. Some libraries in this study had Jurkat cell RNA spiked in.

The CDR3 nucleotides read TGTGCCAGCAGTTTTGCCGGGGGCAGAGCTGAGCAGTTCTTC. Translating gives CASSFAGGRAEQFF. The chain is built from TRBV28 and TRBJ2-1; D possibly uses TRBD1 or TRBD2 (6 bases each). This CDR3 region has 14 residues. V gave up 3 bases and J gave up 9 bases, with 15 bases separating them. Germline values: CDR1 MDHEN, CDR2 SYDVKM.

DNA of the CDR3: TGTGCCAGCAGCTTTGGAGAGCGGGAGGGCCCAGGGGAGCAGTTCTTC. Translated, it gives CASSFGEREGPGEQFF. V gene TRBV12-1 combines with J gene TRBJ2-1; TRBD2, as called in the table, went unchecked against the DNA. TRBV12-1 is given as a pseudogene. The CDR3 contains 16 residues.

This clonotype was observed a few times. The V and J genes are TRBV18 and TRBJ2-7; TRBD2 is a possible D gene (6 bases). Trimming stripped 6 bases from V and 4 bases from J, with 10 bases between. Germline V gives CDR1 KGHSH, CDR2 LQKENI. The length of the CDR3 is 12 residues. This CDR3 reads CASSGTLYEQYF. CDR3 DNA sequence: TGTGCCAGCTCGGGGACTTTGTACGAGCAGTACTTC.

This clonotype was observed many times. The chain is built from TRBV15 and TRBJ2-3; 7 bases line up with TRBD1. The J segment lost 1 base and the V segment lost 3 bases, leaving 7 bases of the junction unmatched. CDR3 length equals 16 residues. The germline CDR1 and CDR2 sequences are LNHNV and YYDKDF (reference sequence). CDR3 sequence (DNA): TGTGCCACCAGCAGCCGACAGGGACCCCGCACAGATACGCAGTATTTT. As protein: CATSSRQGPRTDTQYF.

This chain uses TRBV27 with TRBJ2-3; no definite D call. The CDR3 spans 14 residues. The V gene lost 4 bases and the J gene lost 6 bases, with 14 bases spanning the gap. Looked up from germline, CDR1 is MNHEY and CDR2 is SMNVEV (reference sequence). The CDR3 nucleotides are TGTGCCAGCAGTTCCGGGTCCAATCGGGATACGCAGTATTTT. It yields the protein CASSSGSNRDTQYF.

This clonotype occurred many times. This rearrangement joins TRBV2 to TRBJ2-7; no clear D gene. The length of the CDR3 is 15 residues. Looked up from germline, CDR1 is SNHLY and CDR2 is FYNNEI. V was cut by 1 base and J by 2 bases, with 12 bases left in between. The DNA for the CDR3 is TGTGCCAGCAGTGAAGGGCCGCCCCTGACCTACGAGCAGTACTTC. It is translated as CASSEGPPLTYEQYF.

Of note for this clonotype: Just one base apart from a much larger clone, this may be a read error. This chain connects TRBV7-2 to TRBJ2-3, with D hard to call. V was pared by 5 bases and J by 3 bases, with 9 bases between. The germline CDR1 and CDR2 sequences are SGHTA and FQGNSA. This CDR3 comprises 13 residues. For the CDR3, the DNA is TGTGCCAGCAGCGCCATGGGTACAGATACGCAGTATTTT. This sequence encodes CASSAMGTDTQYF.

This clonotype has only a few counts. The rearrangement links TRBV4-1 to TRBJ1-1; D remains ambiguous. Deletions cut 2 bases from V and 1 base from J, with 8 bases between. CDR1 MGHRA and CDR2 YSYEKL come from the germline V gene. The CDR3 totals 14 residues. In DNA form, the CDR3 reads TGCGCCAGCAGCCAACTGACAAGGAACACTGAAGCTTTCTTT. It translates to CASSQLTRNTEAFF.

There are a few counts of this clonotype. The V gene is TRBV30, the J gene TRBJ2-2, with D perhaps assigned TRBD1 or TRBD2 (5 bases each). This CDR3 region has 17 residues. Germline lookup yields CDR1 GTSNPN and CDR2 SVGIG (reference sequence). The germline V and J ends were trimmed by 1 base and 6 bases, with 21 bases remaining between them. For the CDR3, the DNA is TGTGCCTGGAGTGGACACCCTCGAGGGGTTGTGGCCGGGGAGCTGTTTTTT. Protein product: CAWSGHPRGVVAGELFF.

The table lists this clonotype with a few counts. The J gene is TRBJ2-1, the V gene TRBV11-2, with 8 nucleotides matching TRBD1. This CDR3 spans 16 amino acids. J gave up 2 bases and V 5 bases, and 8 bases lay outside the gene matches. Germline V gene sequence: CDR1 SGHAT, CDR2 FQNNGV. The CDR3, as DNA: TGTGCCAGCAGCGCCTACAGGGGGTCCACCTACAATGAGCAGTTCTTC. It translates to CASSAYRGSTYNEQFF.

This clonotype was observed at least ten times. CDR3 nucleotide sequence: TGTGCCAGCAGTTTTTCAGGGGAGCATCAGCCCCAGCATTTT. Translating gives CASSFSGEHQPQHF. This chain joins TRBV12-3 or TRBV12-4 and TRBJ1-5, with D perhaps matching TRBD1 (6 bases). The CDR3 has 14 residues. Trimming shortened V by 3 bases and J by 5 bases, and 11 bases separated the two germline ends.

CDR3 in DNA: TGTGCCAGCAAGGGAGGACGGGCACTCAACTATGGCTACACCTTC. Its translation is CASKGGRALNYGYTF. The chain joins TRBV6-2 or TRBV6-3 to TRBJ1-2; D call uncertain. The CDR3 runs to 15 residues. The germline V gene has CDR1 MNHEY and CDR2 SVGEGT. Trimming left V 7 bases short and J 2 bases short, with 17 bases between.

Notes on this clonotype: A much bigger clone sits one base away, suggesting this may be a read error. This chain uses TRBV11-3 with TRBJ2-1; tentatively, D is TRBD2 (5 bases). This CDR3 has 12 amino acids. The germline gives CDR1 SGHNT, CDR2 YENEEA. The CDR3 loop is CAISLEDNEQFF. CDR3 DNA sequence: TGTGCCATCAGCTTGGAGGACAATGAGCAGTTCTTC. Drawing the rest from reference TRBV11-3 and TRBJ2-1, the complete variable domain is EAGVVQSPRYKIIEKKQPVAFWCNPISGHNTLYWYLQNLGQGPELLIRYENEEAVDDSQLPKDRFSAERLKGVDSTLKIQPAELGDSAVYLCAISLEDNEQFFGPGTRLTVL.

Concerning this clonotype: Sequence at one end of the junction differs from germline and may be a read error. V gene TRBV7-2 combines with J gene TRBJ2-2; the D gene is possibly TRBD2 (5 bases). Germline values: CDR1 SGHTA, CDR2 FQGNSA. CDR3 length: 14 amino acids. The CDR3 DNA reads as TGTGCCAGCAGCCTAGGAGTGAACACCGGGAAGCTGTTTTTT. It yields the protein CASSLGVNTGKLFF.

This clonotype showed up many times. The chain recombines TRBV7-9 with TRBJ2-1, with a weak D call TRBD1 (6 bases). The CDR3 loop spans 18 amino acids. The V end lost 1 base, the J end lost 3 bases, and 19 bases lay between the germline ends. CDR1 and CDR2 from the germline V gene are SEHNR and FQNEAQ (reference sequence). In nucleotides, the CDR3 is TGTGCCAGCAGCTTAGTAGTAAGGGTGGACAGATTCTACAATGAGCAGTTCTTC. Translation gives CASSLVVRVDRFYNEQFF.

The DNA of the CDR3 is TGTGCCAGCAGCGTAGATTCCCGGGCGAGCGATGAGCAGTTCTTC. Protein: CASSVDSRASDEQFF. V usage is TRBV9 and J usage is TRBJ2-1; no definite D call. This CDR3 spans 15 amino acids. The V end lost 0 bases, the J end lost 8 bases, and 15 bases lay between the germline ends. The germline CDR1 and CDR2 sequences are SGDLS and YYNGEE.